Below, 17 T cell receptor beta chains from the same sample are listed, as sequenced in a study of early T cells in non-severe SARS-CoV-2 infection. From the 5' RACE reads, TCRdb called clonotypes with MiXCR, one entry per CDR3 protein. The sample holds tens of thousands of distinct CDR3 sequences, roughly 4% seen once. Sequenced input: whole blood. The receptor set was obtained from an adult who was a healthcare worker with PCR-confirmed SARS-CoV-2 infection or an uninfected control (not recorded which).

The sample holds many counts of this clonotype. The V call is TRBV6-5, the J call TRBJ1-4, with 7 positions matching TRBD1. The germline V gene encodes CDR1 MNHEY and CDR2 SVGAGI. There are 15 residues in the CDR3. The V and J ends lost 6 bases and 6 bases, in that order; junction bases with no gene match: 10. The CDR3: CASRKKGAPYEKLFF. CDR3 sequence (DNA): TGTGCCAGCAGAAAAAAGGGGGCGCCTTATGAAAAACTGTTTTTT.

The gene calls are TRBV5-1 and TRBJ1-1; D possibly corresponds to TRBD1 (6 bases). This CDR3 comprises 14 residues. V lost 1 base, J lost 3 bases, and 10 bases lay in between. Germline CDR1 is SGHRS and CDR2 is YFSETQ. The CDR3 sequence: CASSLRTDYTEAFF. The CDR3 DNA sequence: TGCGCCAGCAGCTTGAGGACAGACTACACTGAAGCTTTCTTT.

This clonotype was recorded at least ten times. This rearrangement joins TRBV6-2 or TRBV6-3 to TRBJ2-1; 10 positions agree with TRBD2. V lost 7 bases and J lost 9; bases outside the gene matches: 12. Germline V CDR1 and CDR2: MNHEY, SVGEGT. This CDR3 is built from 15 residues. The CDR3 protein is CASTSLAGVIGEQFF. CDR3 DNA sequence: TGTGCCAGCACTTCCCTAGCGGGAGTTATTGGTGAGCAGTTCTTC.

Ten or more counts support this clonotype. The V gene is TRBV11-3, the J gene TRBJ2-7, with D unclear. The V end lost 0 bases, the J end lost 2 bases, and 14 bases lay between the germline ends. Germline-derived CDR1 and CDR2 are SGHNT and YENEEA. The CDR3 is made up of 16 amino acids. The CDR3 reads CASSLDLGYFPYEQYF. In DNA form, the CDR3 reads TGTGCCAGCAGCTTAGATCTCGGTTATTTCCCCTACGAGCAGTACTTC.

This clonotype showed up many times. V is TRBV7-2 and J is TRBJ1-2; no firm D call. The germline V gene has CDR1 SGHTA and CDR2 FQGNSA. Trimming shortened V by 1 base and J by 8 bases, and 11 bases separated the two germline ends. The CDR3 has 13 amino acids. This CDR3 reads CASSLEFGFGYTF. Here the CDR3 DNA reads TGTGCCAGCAGCTTAGAATTCGGGTTCGGCTACACCTTC.

This clonotype was found many times. The chain carries TRBV7-9 and TRBJ2-5; D is undetermined. Germline V gene data show CDR1 as SEHNR and CDR2 as FQNEAQ (reference sequence). V shed 2 bases and J shed 5 bases, with 15 bases lying between them. The CDR3 totals 15 residues. In DNA form, the CDR3 reads TGTGCCAGCAGCTTACTGAGCGCCGGGCGCGAGACCCAGTACTTC. It translates to CASSLLSAGRETQYF.

This clonotype has a handful of counts. DNA for the CDR3: TGTGCCAGCAGTCAACTAGCGGGAGGATCCTACGAGCAGTACTTC. Amino acids: CASSQLAGGSYEQYF. The J gene is TRBJ2-7, the V gene TRBV6-2 or TRBV6-3; 12 bases are shared with TRBD2. The length of the CDR3 is 15 residues. The ends lost 5 bases at V and 1 base at J; junction bases unmatched: 3. CDR1 is MNHEY and CDR2 is SVGEGT in the germline V gene.

This clonotype was counted only a few times. This sequence joins TRBV18 and TRBJ2-7; 7 bases fit TRBD1. The germline V gene has CDR1 KGHSH and CDR2 LQKENI. The CDR3 is 15 amino acids. Unmatched junction bases numbered 8, after V lost 1 base and J lost 5 bases. The CDR3 DNA reads as TGTGCCAGCTCACCACAGCCAGGGGGAATGGACGAGCAGTACTTC. Residues: CASSPQPGGMDEQYF.

This clonotype came up many times. The chain carries TRBV7-3 and TRBJ2-3; D not certain. The CDR3 has 13 amino acids. CDR1 is SGHTA, CDR2 FQGTGA, per germline. V was pared by 5 bases and J by 6 bases, with 12 bases between. The CDR3 reads CASSPPGRDTQYF. In nucleotides, the CDR3 is TGTGCCAGCAGCCCCCCCGGTCGGGATACGCAGTATTTT.

This clonotype was seen ten or more times. V usage is TRBV5-1 and J usage is TRBJ2-5; tentative D call: TRBD2 (5 bases). CDR1 is SGHRS and CDR2 is YFSETQ in the germline V gene. The CDR3 runs 15 residues. Trimming removed 4 bases at V and 1 base at J, with 14 bases between. In DNA form, the CDR3 reads TGCGCCAGCAGCCTGACTACGCCAACCCAAGAGACCCAGTACTTC. Translation: CASSLTTPTQETQYF.

This clonotype has just a few counts. V is TRBV10-1 and J is TRBJ2-7; D unclear. The CDR3 has 14 amino acids. Germline V CDR1 and CDR2: WNHNN, SYGVQD (reference sequence). The germline V and J ends were trimmed by 3 bases and 6 bases, with 15 bases remaining between them. CDR3 bases: TGCGCCAGCAGTGAATCGCGGTATTCGGGCGAGCAGTACTTC. It codes for CASSESRYSGEQYF.

This clonotype occurred many times. One end of the junction varies from germline; a read error may be responsible. The rearrangement uses TRBV7-7 and TRBJ1-1, with D possibly matching TRBD1 (5 bases). Germline lookup yields CDR1 SSHAT and CDR2 FNYEAQ (reference sequence). The CDR3 contains 13 residues. CDR3 sequence (DNA): TGTGCTAGCAGCCAGACAGACAACACTGAAGCTTTCTTT. Its translation: CASSQTDNTEAFF. The variable domain in full, with the rest retrieved from reference TRBV7-7 and TRBJ1-1, is GAGVSQSPRYKVTKRGQDVTLRCDPISSHATLYWYQQALGQGPEFLTYFNYEAQPDKSGLPSDRFSAERPEGSISTLTIQRTEQRDSAMYRCASSQTDNTEAFFGQGTRLTVV.

In this sample, this clonotype turned up many times. This chain links TRBV19 with TRBJ1-2, with TRBD1 as a possible D gene (5 bases). Germline V lookup: CDR1 LNHDA, CDR2 SQIVND (reference sequence). The CDR3 is 12 amino acids. With 7 bases removed from V and 8 bases from J, the gap between germline ends came to 14 bases. CDR3 coding DNA: TGTGCCAGTACCCAGGGACTCGAAGGCTACACCTTC. Encoded protein: CASTQGLEGYTF.

This clonotype was seen ten or more times. The CDR3 sequence is CASSPGTSGAYQETQYF. CDR3 DNA: TGTGCCAGCAGCCCCGGGACTAGCGGGGCCTACCAAGAGACCCAGTACTTC. The chain employs TRBV9 and TRBJ2-5; TRBD2 agrees at 13 bases. This CDR3 is built from 17 residues. The junction had 6 bases not matched to a gene; V was cut back by 4 bases and J by 0 bases. CDR1 is SGDLS, CDR2 YYNGEE, per germline.

The table lists this clonotype with many counts. The chain has TRBV2 and TRBJ2-5, with D possibly TRBD1 on 7 matching bases. The V gene lost 6 bases and the J gene lost 4 bases, with 12 bases spanning the gap. The germline V gene encodes CDR1 SNHLY and CDR2 FYNNEI. The CDR3 contains 13 residues. The CDR3 here is CASRGGQVETQYF. Here the CDR3 DNA reads TGTGCCAGCAGGGGAGGACAGGTAGAGACCCAGTACTTC.

The table lists this clonotype with many counts. The chain couples TRBV7-3 to TRBJ2-1; D is perhaps TRBD2 (6 bases). The CDR3 totals 15 residues. Trimming took 1 base from V and 6 from J, leaving 13 bases between them. CDR1 is SGHTA, CDR2 FQGTGA, per germline. CDR3 protein: CASSLKFGGVNEQFF. The CDR3 DNA follows: TGTGCCAGCAGCTTAAAGTTCGGGGGAGTCAATGAGCAGTTCTTC.

This clonotype was seen at least ten times. The chain joins TRBV4-1 to TRBJ1-2; D gene ambiguous. The length of the CDR3 is 13 residues. CDR1 and CDR2 (germline): MGHRA, YSYEKL. V was pared by 4 bases and J by 6 bases, with 12 bases between. CDR3 sequence (DNA): TGCGCCAGCAGCCCGTATATCGACAATGGCTACACCTTC. This translates into CASSPYIDNGYTF.